The 12 T cell receptor beta chains below come from one sample, sequenced in a study of T-cell memory formation after mild COVID-19. MiXCR, applied by TCRdb to the 5' RACE reads, yields one record per CDR3 protein. The sample consists of 90,000 to 120,000 distinct CDR3 sequences, 8.5% to 14% of them appearing once. Source material: PBMCs or a T cell subset sorted from them (not recorded which). All receptors derive from a young man who had mild COVID-19 (a few samples of this study predate the infection). Cell type and time point are not known.

A few counts support this clonotype. The rearrangement links TRBV7-2 to TRBJ2-3, with 9 bases that match TRBD2. This CDR3 region has 16 residues. J lost 7 bases, V lost 1 base, and 9 bases had no gene match. Germline-derived CDR1 and CDR2 are SGHTA and FQGNSA. The CDR3 nucleotides are TGTGCCAGCAGCTTAGGGTGGCGGGGGGGCCTCTATACGCAGTATTTT. It encodes CASSLGWRGGLYTQYF.

This clonotype was recorded a few times. The chain combines TRBV29-1 with TRBJ1-1; 7 bases agree with TRBD1. The J segment lost 8 bases and the V segment lost 7 bases, leaving 13 bases of the junction unmatched. Germline V gene sequence: CDR1 SQVTM, CDR2 ANQGSEA. The length of the CDR3 is 13 residues. CDR3 residues: CSARPAGGTEAFF. CDR3 nucleotide sequence: TGCAGCGCACGGCCGGCAGGGGGTACAGAAGCTTTCTTT.

The V call is TRBV7-9, the J call TRBJ2-1; D ambiguous. Germline CDR1 is SEHNR and CDR2 is FQNEAQ (reference sequence). Trimming took 1 base from V and 12 from J, leaving 10 bases between them. This CDR3 is built from 12 residues. CDR3 amino acids: CASSLGPVGQFF. CDR3 DNA: TGTGCCAGCAGCTTAGGACCCGTGGGGCAGTTCTTC.

In this sample, this clonotype turned up a few times. V and J are TRBV7-9 and TRBJ2-5, with 8 positions matching TRBD2. J gave up 1 base and V 5 bases, and 15 bases lay outside the gene matches. Germline V gene data show CDR1 as SEHNR and CDR2 as FQNEAQ (reference sequence). CDR3 length: 18 residues. The CDR3 loop is CASSPNPGGGPAQETQYF. The DNA for the CDR3 is TGTGCCAGCAGCCCAAACCCGGGGGGGGGACCTGCCCAAGAGACCCAGTACTTC.

In this sample, this clonotype turned up a few times. The chain joins TRBV15 to TRBJ1-5; 9 nucleotides match TRBD1. Trimming at V came to 3 bases and at J to 6 bases, leaving 3 bases not matched to a gene. The CDR3 runs to 14 residues. The germline V gene has CDR1 LNHNV and CDR2 YYDKDF (reference sequence). Here the CDR3 reads CATSRGTGLQPQHF. CDR3 coding DNA: TGTGCCACCAGCAGGGGGACAGGGCTTCAGCCCCAGCATTTT.

A few counts support this clonotype. This chain links TRBV30 with TRBJ2-1; 8 positions agree with TRBD2. The J segment lost 3 bases and the V segment lost 8 bases, leaving 3 bases of the junction unmatched. Germline lookup yields CDR1 GTSNPN and CDR2 SVGIG (reference sequence). The CDR3 is 12 amino acids. The CDR3 DNA reads as TGTGCCAGTAGCGGGGACTACAATGAGCAGTTCTTC. Protein sequence: CASSGDYNEQFF.

This clonotype was seen a handful of times. The gene calls are TRBV24-1 and TRBJ1-2; 7 positions agree with TRBD1. The ends lost 4 bases at V and 4 bases at J; junction bases unmatched: 5. Per germline, CDR1 KGHDR and CDR2 SFDVKD. CDR3 size: 14 residues. The CDR3 loop reads CATSDPDRAYGYTF. The CDR3 DNA reads TGTGCCACCAGTGACCCCGACAGGGCCTATGGCTACACCTTC.

In this sample, this clonotype turned up a few times. This chain joins TRBV6-2 or TRBV6-3 and TRBJ1-5, with D possibly matching TRBD1 (6 bases). Germline CDR1 and CDR2: MNHEY and SVGEGT. This CDR3 region has 14 residues. V lost 6 bases and J 3 bases, leaving 12 bases between the germline ends. The CDR3 sequence: CASSRTAVNQPQHF. As DNA, the CDR3 is TGTGCCAGCAGCCGGACAGCAGTCAATCAGCCCCAGCATTTT.

The chain couples TRBV7-2 to TRBJ2-1; tentative D call: TRBD2 (6 bases). The CDR3 runs 16 residues. V gave up 4 bases and J gave up 4 bases, with 17 bases separating them. CDR1 is SGHTA and CDR2 is FQGNSA in the germline V gene. The CDR3 protein is CASSSNMWGGYNEQFF. CDR3 nucleotide sequence: TGTGCCAGCAGCTCGAATATGTGGGGAGGATACAATGAGCAGTTCTTC.

The sample holds a few counts of this clonotype. The chain joins TRBV11-2 to TRBJ2-4, with TRBD2 matching over 9 bases. The germline V gene encodes CDR1 SGHAT and CDR2 FQNNGV. The J segment lost 5 bases and the V segment lost 2 bases, leaving 7 bases of the junction unmatched. CDR3 size: 16 residues. CDR3 nucleotide sequence: TGTGCCAGCAGCTTATTCGCGGGGGGGCACGAAAACATTCAGTACTTC. As protein: CASSLFAGGHENIQYF.

This clonotype was picked up a small number of times. This chain links TRBV10-2 with TRBJ2-2, with 9 bases fitting TRBD1. The CDR3 runs to 17 residues. Looked up from germline, CDR1 is WSHSY and CDR2 is SAAADI. Germline trimming cut 3 bases from V and 3 bases from J; bases unmatched to any gene: 8. The CDR3 bases are TGCGCCAGCAGTGAATTCGGGAGACAGGGGGACACCGGGGAGCTGTTTTTT. Translation: CASSEFGRQGDTGELFF.

This chain joins TRBV2 and TRBJ2-3; the match to TRBD2 covers 15 bases. The CDR3 is made up of 17 amino acids. The V gene end was trimmed by 10 bases and the J gene end by 3 bases; junction bases not matched to a gene: 11. CDR1 is SNHLY and CDR2 is FYNNEI in the germline V gene. CDR3 residues: CANHLAGLAGGTDTQYF. The CDR3 region has the DNA TGTGCCAACCACTTGGCGGGACTAGCGGGGGGAACAGATACGCAGTATTTT.